The 28 T cell receptor beta chains below all came from one sample that was sequenced in a study of OX40 agonist ivuxolimab in advanced cancers. Only in-frame clones appear in the TCRdb table, and some are missing; sequencing was by immunoSEQ multiplex PCR. The profile shows some 87,000 clones, roughly 88% of them singletons. Material: CD4+ or CD8+ T cells sorted from blood, obtained in a trial of the OX40 agonist ivuxolimab. These receptors came from an adult with an advanced solid tumor such as melanoma, head and neck, liver or kidney cancer.

The rearrangement joins TRBV15 to TRBJ2-5; the match to TRBD1 covers 7 bases. The CDR3 is made up of 14 amino acids. CDR1 is LNHNV, CDR2 YYDKDF, per germline (reference sequence). Trimming cost V 7 bases and J 1 base; bases outside gene matches: 6. This CDR3 reads CATTMRGPQETQYF. The CDR3, as DNA: TGTGCCACCACAATGAGGGGGCCCCAAGAGACCCAGTACTTC.

The sample holds one count of this clone. An end of the junction does not agree with germline; a read error may underlie this. The V gene is TRBV7-7, the J gene TRBJ2-3; 7 nucleotides agree with TRBD1. Germline values: CDR1 SSHAT, CDR2 FNYEAQ (reference sequence). The CDR3 is 13 residues long. The CDR3 loop reads CASSLGGQDTQYF. CDR3 bases: TGTGCTAGCAGCTTAGGGGGCCAGGATACGCAGTATTTT.

This chain joins TRBV19 and TRBJ1-2, with a weak D call TRBD1 (5 bases). Germline CDR1 reads LNHDA; CDR2 reads SQIVND (reference sequence). The length of the CDR3 is 15 residues. The V end lost 1 base, the J end lost 2 bases, and 11 bases lay between the germline ends. The CDR3 region has the DNA TGTGCCAGTAGTATAGGCCGGGGCCGAAACTATGGCTACACCTTC. This gives the protein CASSIGRGRNYGYTF.

The chain joins TRBV5-1 to TRBJ1-3; D perhaps matches TRBD1 (5 bases). V was clipped by 7 bases and J by 0 bases, with 14 bases between them. Germline loops: CDR1 SGHRS, CDR2 YFSETQ. The CDR3 loop spans 15 amino acids. The CDR3 DNA sequence: TGCGCCAGCCGTCAAGGGGCCCCCTCTGGAAACACCATATATTTT. Protein: CASRQGAPSGNTIYF.

The chain employs TRBV9 and TRBJ1-4; D may be TRBD1 (5 bases). CDR1 is SGDLS, CDR2 YYNGEE, per germline. V was cut by 0 bases and J by 8 bases, with 14 bases left in between. This CDR3 is 15 amino acids long. This CDR3 is CASSVDPGSGEKLFF. CDR3 sequence (DNA): TGTGCCAGCAGCGTAGACCCAGGGTCGGGCGAAAAACTGTTTTTT.

The V call is TRBV29-1, the J call TRBJ2-6; D unresolved. The germline V gene has CDR1 SQVTM and CDR2 ANQGSEA. The CDR3 runs 14 residues. Trimming shortened V by 7 bases and J by 4 bases, and 14 bases separated the two germline ends. As DNA, the CDR3 is TGCAGCGCCACTTACGCGGCCGGGGCCAACGTCCTGACTTTC. Translating gives CSATYAAGANVLTF. Full variable domain (missing parts from reference TRBV29-1 and TRBJ2-6): SAVISQKPSRDICQRGTSLTIQCQVDSQVTMMFWYRQQPGQSLTLIATANQGSEATYESGFVIDKFPISRPNLTFSTLTVSNMSPEDSSIYLCSATYAAGANVLTFGAGSRLTVL.

This chain connects TRBV10-3 to TRBJ1-1; D is undetermined. This CDR3 has 15 amino acids. The V and J ends lost 0 bases and 0 bases respectively, with 8 bases between them. Germline V gene lookup returns CDR1 ENHRY and CDR2 SYGVKD. Here the CDR3 reads CAISESQVLNTEAFF. DNA of the CDR3: TGTGCCATCAGTGAGTCGCAGGTCCTGAACACTGAAGCTTTCTTT.

The chain combines TRBV30 with TRBJ2-5, with D possibly TRBD1 on 6 matching bases. The germline gives CDR1 GTSNPN, CDR2 SVGIG (reference sequence). The V and J ends lost 3 bases and 2 bases respectively, with 13 bases between them. This CDR3 has 14 amino acids. Here the CDR3 DNA reads TGTGCCTGGAGCTTAGGGGGAAATCAAGAGACCCAGTACTTC. Its translation is CAWSLGGNQETQYF.

The chain joins TRBV7-3 to TRBJ2-7, with 7 bases aligning to TRBD1. CDR3 length: 12 amino acids. The germline CDR1 and CDR2 sequences are SGHTA and FQGTGA. V lost 3 bases to trimming and J lost 5 bases; unmatched junction nucleotides: 1. CDR3 DNA: TGTGCCAGCAGCTTGGGACAGAACGAGCAGTACTTC. This codes for CASSLGQNEQYF.

The chain joins TRBV25-1 to TRBJ2-3, with TRBD2 identical over 8 bases. This CDR3 has 15 amino acids. V lost 7 bases and J lost 3; bases outside the gene matches: 9. The germline CDR1 and CDR2 sequences are MGHDK and SYGVNS. CDR3 protein: CASTETAGVTDTQYF. CDR3 DNA sequence: TGTGCCAGCACCGAAACAGCGGGAGTGACAGATACGCAGTATTTT. The full variable domain, in which reference TRBV25-1 and TRBJ2-3 provide the parts outside the CDR3, is EADIYQTPRYLVIGTGKKITLECSQTMGHDKMYWYQQDPGMELHLIHYSYGVNSTEKGDLSSESTVSRIRTEHFPLTLESARPSHTSQYLCASTETAGVTDTQYFGPGTRLTVL.

In DNA form, the CDR3 reads TGCGCCAGCAGCTTGGTTATGGAGGCAGATACGCAGTATTTT. This encodes CASSLVMEADTQYF. V and J are TRBV5-1 and TRBJ2-3; D possibly corresponds to TRBD2 (5 bases). The CDR3 is 14 amino acids. Trimming left V 0 bases short and J 4 bases short, with 9 bases between. CDR1 is SGHRS, CDR2 YFSETQ, per germline.

The chain recombines TRBV4-1 with TRBJ2-5; 7 bases map to TRBD1. Per the germline V gene, CDR1 is MGHRA and CDR2 is YSYEKL. V lost 0 bases to trimming and J lost 5 bases; unmatched junction nucleotides: 3. This CDR3 has 14 amino acids. The CDR3 loop reads CASSQESQGETQYF. The DNA of the CDR3 is TGCGCCAGCAGCCAAGAATCACAGGGGGAGACCCAGTACTTC.

The chain links TRBV6-6 to TRBJ2-7; possible D gene TRBD1, 5 bases. The CDR3 sequence is 15 residues long. Germline values: CDR1 MNHNY, CDR2 SVGAGI (reference sequence). V lost 0 bases to trimming and J lost 3 bases, with 12 bases between them. As DNA, the CDR3 is TGTGCCAGCAGTTACTCGGGGCCCTCAGGCTACGAGCAGTACTTC. Encoded protein: CASSYSGPSGYEQYF.

The J gene is TRBJ2-1, the V gene TRBV27; D is unresolved. This CDR3 is built from 13 residues. Germline V gives CDR1 MNHEY, CDR2 SMNVEV (reference sequence). V lost 3 bases to trimming and J lost 7 bases, with 10 bases between them. CDR3 DNA: TGTGCCAGCAGTTTGCGGCTTCCAAATGAGCAGTTCTTC. Translation gives CASSLRLPNEQFF.

This clone was found a few times. The rearrangement links TRBV7-2 to TRBJ1-5; no firm D call. CDR1 is SGHTA and CDR2 is FQGNSA in the germline V gene. V lost 5 bases and J lost 3, with 14 bases in between. This CDR3 has 15 residues. CDR3 nucleotide sequence: TGTGCCAGCAGCCCCGCGGCGAACTCCAATCAGCCCCAGCATTTT. Its translation: CASSPAANSNQPQHF.

This clone has only one observation. One junction end does not reproduce the germline sequence, and a read error may be involved. This chain connects TRBV7-7 to TRBJ1-1, with D tentatively TRBD1 (6 bases). The CDR3 sequence is 13 residues long. Germline CDR1 reads SSHAT; CDR2 reads FNYEAQ (reference sequence). The CDR3 nucleotides are TGTGCTAGCAGCTTGGACAGCTATTCTGAAGCTTTCTTT. Amino acid sequence: CASSLDSYSEAFF.

J is TRBJ1-5 and V is TRBV18; D remains ambiguous. This CDR3 is built from 14 residues. The germline V gene has CDR1 KGHSH and CDR2 LQKENI. Trimming removed 4 bases at V and 3 bases at J, with 10 bases between. The CDR3 spells CASSQSGDNQPQHF. CDR3 nucleotides: TGTGCCAGCTCACAATCCGGGGACAATCAGCCCCAGCATTTT.

The chain joins TRBV5-1 to TRBJ2-7, with D perhaps TRBD2 (5 bases). Germline V gene sequence: CDR1 SGHRS, CDR2 YFSETQ. The CDR3 is 16 residues long. V was trimmed by 0 bases and J by 2 bases, leaving 15 bases between them. CDR3 DNA: TGCGCCAGCAGCTTGGAAGGGTGGAGCGGAGCCTACGAGCAGTACTTC. It yields the protein CASSLEGWSGAYEQYF.

V gene TRBV7-8 combines with J gene TRBJ2-5; D not certain. V lost 1 base and J 5 bases, leaving 14 bases between the germline ends. The CDR3 covers 15 residues. From germline, CDR1 is SGHVS and CDR2 FQNEAQ. The CDR3 coding sequence is TGTGCCAGCAGCTTAGTTCGGGCAGTAGGGGAGACCCAGTACTTC. This gives the protein CASSLVRAVGETQYF. Combining the CDR3 with reference TRBV7-8 and TRBJ2-5 gives the whole variable domain GAGVSQSPRYKVAKRGQDVALRCDPISGHVSLFWYQQALGQGPEFLTYFQNEAQLDKSGLPSDRFFAERPEGSVSTLKIQRTQQEDSAVYLCASSLVRAVGETQYFGPGTRLLVL.

CDR3 nucleotides: TGTGCCATCAGTGAGTACGGGACAGACTACAATGAGCAGTTCTTC. Translated: CAISEYGTDYNEQFF. The chain recombines TRBV10-3 with TRBJ2-1; TRBD1 matches at 7 bases. With V trimmed by 1 base and J by 3 bases, 3 bases remained unmatched. The CDR3 spans 15 residues. Germline values: CDR1 ENHRY, CDR2 SYGVKD.

The chain recombines TRBV7-3 with TRBJ2-3; D may be TRBD2 (6 bases). The germline V gene encodes CDR1 SGHTA and CDR2 FQGTGA. Trimming removed 5 bases at V and 1 base at J, with 10 bases between. The CDR3 length is 14 residues. In DNA form, the CDR3 reads TGTGCCAGCAGCGCTCGCGGGGGCACAGATACGCAGTATTTT. Residues: CASSARGGTDTQYF.

J is TRBJ1-2 and V is TRBV5-8; D remains ambiguous. Trimming pared 1 base from V and 3 bases from J, leaving 10 bases between. This CDR3 is 14 amino acids long. CDR1 and CDR2 from the germline V gene are SGHTS and YDEGEE. The CDR3 sequence is CASSLNSLYYGYTF. DNA of the CDR3: TGTGCCAGCAGCTTGAATTCCCTCTACTATGGCTACACCTTC.

This clone was recorded a few times. This sequence joins TRBV30 and TRBJ1-1, with D possibly TRBD1 on 6 matching bases. The V gene's germline CDR1 is GTSNPN and CDR2 SVGIG (reference sequence). This CDR3 spans 13 amino acids. V was shortened by 1 base and J by 5 bases, with 11 bases between the two germline ends. The CDR3 loop is CAWSANRETEAFF. The DNA for the CDR3 is TGTGCCTGGAGTGCCAACAGGGAAACTGAAGCTTTCTTT.

The rearrangement uses TRBV27 and TRBJ2-3; D is possibly TRBD1 or TRBD2 (5 bases each). The length of the CDR3 is 14 residues. Trimming took off 1 base at V and 4 bases at J, with 9 bases between the two ends. Germline V CDR1 and CDR2: MNHEY, SMNVEV (reference sequence). DNA for the CDR3: TGTGCCAGCAGTTTATTCTGGGGGTCAGATACGCAGTATTTT. Translating it yields CASSLFWGSDTQYF.

The chain recombines TRBV7-9 with TRBJ2-3; no clear D gene. This CDR3 is 13 amino acids long. The germline CDR1 and CDR2 sequences are SEHNR and FQNEAQ (reference sequence). V gave up 1 base and J gave up 2 bases, with 4 bases separating them. CDR3 sequence (DNA): TGTGCCAGCAGCTTAGTCCCCACAGATACGCAGTATTTT. Protein product: CASSLVPTDTQYF.

A note on this clone: Other DNA sequences from this sample encode an identical CDR3 as well. V usage is TRBV29-1 and J usage is TRBJ1-2; TRBD1 is a possible D gene (6 bases). The CDR3 length is 11 residues. CDR1 is SQVTM, CDR2 ANQGSEA, per germline. Deletions cut 7 bases from V and 8 bases from J, with 14 bases between. The CDR3 coding sequence is TGCAGCGGCGCCACAGGGTACGGCTACACCTTC. Amino acid sequence: CSGATGYGYTF.

This chain uses TRBV5-1 with TRBJ2-7; the D gene is possibly TRBD2 (6 bases). Trimming cost V 4 bases and J 2 bases, with 19 bases left between them. CDR1 is SGHRS, CDR2 YFSETQ, per germline. There are 16 residues in the CDR3. The CDR3 sequence is CASSRVGSGMTYEQYF. CDR3 DNA sequence: TGCGCCAGCAGCCGTGTCGGTAGCGGTATGACCTACGAGCAGTACTTC.

This clone was found a few times. The chain joins TRBV28 to TRBJ1-5; D is unresolved. Germline V gene lookup returns CDR1 MDHEN and CDR2 SYDVKM. With 9 bases removed from V and 3 bases from J, the gap between germline ends came to 9 bases. This CDR3 contains 12 residues. The CDR3 nucleotides read TGTGCCAGTGGGCTAATCAATCAGCCCCAGCATTTT. It specifies CASGLINQPQHF.